The 29 T cell receptor beta chains below come from one sample, sequenced in a study of human T cells and chemical hapten exposure. Using its own MiXCR run on the RACE reads, TCRdb lists one record per CDR3 protein. This sample has fewer than 95,000 distinct CDR3 sequences, with about 10% found just once. The time point is: patch test 1, 2 weeks after DPC sensitization. Specified treatment: therapeutic diphenylcyclopropenone sensitization with weekly scalp DPC. This material consisted of whole blood, taken in connection with sensitization to the hapten diphenylcyclopropenone (DPC). All receptors derive from a man aged 35 to 55 with alopecia areata. Some clones in this sample may be carry-over from other donors' samples.

This chain joins TRBV24-1 and TRBJ2-3; D is undetermined. Trimming took off 1 base at V and 6 bases at J, with 10 bases between the two ends. The CDR3 loop spans 14 amino acids. From germline, CDR1 is KGHDR and CDR2 SFDVKD. CDR3 loop: CATSDFATLDTQYF. CDR3 bases: TGTGCCACCAGTGATTTTGCGACGTTGGATACGCAGTATTTT.

V is TRBV9 and J is TRBJ2-7, with 10 bases identical to TRBD2. This CDR3 region has 16 residues. Germline V gene lookup returns CDR1 SGDLS and CDR2 YYNGEE. Germline trimming cut 0 bases from V and 5 bases from J; bases unmatched to any gene: 8. In nucleotides, the CDR3 is TGTGCCAGCAGCGTAGTTTCAGCGGGAGGGCCCCACGAGCAGTACTTC. It encodes CASSVVSAGGPHEQYF.

The chain joins TRBV6-2 or TRBV6-3 to TRBJ2-5, with 9 bases lining up with TRBD2. There are 15 residues in the CDR3. Trimming cost V 6 bases and J 0 bases; bases outside gene matches: 5. Germline CDR1 MNHEY, CDR2 SVGEGT. The CDR3 nucleotides are TGTGCCAGCAGGGGACTAGCAGAGTACCAAGAGACCCAGTACTTC. This sequence encodes CASRGLAEYQETQYF.

In this sample, this clonotype turned up many times. The chain carries TRBV7-2 and TRBJ1-4; D is unclear. CDR1 SGHTA and CDR2 FQGNSA come from the germline V gene. Between the trimmed V and J ends, which lost 1 base and 7 bases, there was a span of 16 bases. This CDR3 contains 16 residues. In DNA form, the CDR3 reads TGTGCCAGCAGCTTAGGCGGATCCGGGCAAGGTGAAAAACTGTTTTTT. This encodes CASSLGGSGQGEKLFF.

This clonotype was recorded a few times. The J gene is TRBJ1-5, the V gene TRBV3-1; D remains unclear. V was cut by 3 bases and J by 3 bases, with 12 bases left in between. The germline CDR1 and CDR2 sequences are LGHDT and YNNKEL (reference sequence). This CDR3 contains 15 residues. CDR3 nucleotide sequence: TGTGCCAGCAGCCACGCGGGCAGAAACAATCAGCCCCAGCATTTT. The encoded protein is CASSHAGRNNQPQHF.

The chain couples TRBV28 to TRBJ2-1, with TRBD1 identical over 12 bases. V shed 3 bases and J 9 bases; nucleotides not matched to a gene: 3. The CDR3 runs to 14 residues. Germline V gene sequence: CDR1 MDHEN, CDR2 SYDVKM. As DNA, the CDR3 is TGTGCCAGCAGTTTGGGACAGGGGGCTAGTGAGCAGTTCTTC. Encoded protein: CASSLGQGASEQFF.

At least ten counts were recorded for this clonotype. V and J are TRBV10-3 and TRBJ1-6, with 7 bases lining up with TRBD1. Looked up from germline, CDR1 is ENHRY and CDR2 is SYGVKD. The V segment lost 6 bases and the J segment 5 bases; nucleotides outside the gene matches: 10. The CDR3 length is 16 residues. The CDR3 here is CAIRITDRVDNSPLHF. The CDR3 bases are TGTGCCATCAGGATAACAGACAGGGTCGATAATTCACCCCTCCACTTT.

This clonotype was recorded many times. The rearrangement links TRBV4-3 to TRBJ1-6; no firm D call. The length of the CDR3 is 15 residues. Trimming shortened V by 0 bases and J by 7 bases, and 10 bases separated the two germline ends. Looked up from germline, CDR1 is LGHNA and CDR2 is YSLEER. The CDR3 DNA reads TGCGCCAGCAGCCAAGATCAGAACAGAAATTCACCCCTCCACTTT. Translation gives CASSQDQNRNSPLHF.

In this sample, this clonotype turned up a few times. For the CDR3, the DNA is TGTGCCAGCAGTTTGGTGCAGGGCGACACTGAAGCTTTCTTT. This codes for CASSLVQGDTEAFF. The chain joins TRBV12-3 or TRBV12-4 to TRBJ1-1; possible D gene TRBD1, 5 bases. This CDR3 contains 14 residues. Trimming took off 3 bases at V and 3 bases at J, with 11 bases between the two ends.

The V and J genes are TRBV5-1 and TRBJ2-1; 9 bases agree with TRBD2. V shed 3 bases and J 1 base; nucleotides not matched to a gene: 5. Germline CDR1 is SGHRS and CDR2 is YFSETQ. There are 16 residues in the CDR3. The CDR3, as DNA: TGCGCCAGCAGCTATCATAGCGGGAGTTCCTACAATGAGCAGTTCTTC. This sequence encodes CASSYHSGSSYNEQFF.

There are a few counts of this clonotype. This rearrangement joins TRBV18 to TRBJ2-5; the D is unclear. CDR1 is KGHSH and CDR2 is LQKENI in the germline V gene. The CDR3 length is 13 residues. Between the trimmed V and J ends, which lost 4 bases and 10 bases, there was a span of 16 bases. CDR3 sequence reads: CASSQDDPKGQYF. The CDR3 bases are TGTGCCAGCTCACAGGACGACCCTAAGGGCCAGTACTTC.

This clonotype was observed a handful of times. The V gene is TRBV27, the J gene TRBJ2-7, with TRBD1 as a possible D gene (5 bases). The germline V gene encodes CDR1 MNHEY and CDR2 SMNVEV (reference sequence). Trimming cost V 6 bases and J 2 bases, with 14 bases left between them. This CDR3 contains 14 residues. As DNA, the CDR3 is TGTGCCAGCAGCTGGGGCGACGAGACCTACGAGCAGTACTTC. It specifies CASSWGDETYEQYF.

This clonotype was observed a handful of times. The chain couples TRBV19 to TRBJ2-3; no firm D call. Germline-derived CDR1 and CDR2 are LNHDA and SQIVND (reference sequence). This CDR3 is 11 amino acids long. Trimming left V 10 bases short and J 0 bases short, with 5 bases between. The CDR3 DNA sequence: TGTGCCACCACTAGCACAGATACGCAGTATTTT. Translation gives CATTSTDTQYF. Variable domain in full (rest from reference TRBV19 and TRBJ2-3): DGGITQSPKYLFRKEGQNVTLSCEQNLNHDAMYWYRQDPGQGLRLIYYSQIVNDFQKGDIAEGYSVSREKKESFPLTVTSAQKNPTAFYLCATTSTDTQYFGPGTRLTVL.

The rearrangement joins TRBV10-3 to TRBJ2-7; 11 nucleotides agree with TRBD2. Per the germline V gene, CDR1 is ENHRY and CDR2 is SYGVKD. The CDR3 sequence is 16 residues long. V trimming: 3 bases; J trimming: 4 bases; junction bases outside the gene matches: 8. The CDR3 here is CAISDPRLAGTYEQYF. The CDR3 DNA is TGTGCCATCAGTGACCCCCGACTAGCGGGAACATACGAGCAGTACTTC.

This chain links TRBV30 with TRBJ2-1; D is perhaps TRBD2 (6 bases). This CDR3 has 15 residues. V lost 0 bases and J lost 4, with 13 bases in between. CDR1 and CDR2 (germline): GTSNPN, SVGIG (reference sequence). The CDR3 reads CAWSVLLAGYNEQFF. As DNA, the CDR3 is TGTGCCTGGAGTGTACTACTAGCCGGTTACAATGAGCAGTTCTTC.

The J gene is TRBJ1-2, the V gene TRBV6-2 or TRBV6-3; D may be TRBD1 (5 bases). Germline V CDR1 and CDR2: MNHEY, SVGEGT. V was cut by 2 bases and J by 2 bases, with 9 bases left in between. The CDR3 runs to 14 residues. CDR3 sequence reads: CASSYDSFNYGYTF. The CDR3 DNA reads as TGTGCCAGCAGTTACGACAGCTTCAACTATGGCTACACCTTC.

This clonotype was found a few times. One end of the junction fails to match germline, which may point to a read error. The V call is TRBV29-1, the J call TRBJ1-2; D may be TRBD1 (6 bases). Germline CDR1 is SQVTM and CDR2 is ANQGSEA. This CDR3 is 13 amino acids long. The CDR3 protein is CSAAAGDDYGYNF. In nucleotides, the CDR3 is TGCAGCGCCGCCGCAGGGGATGACTATGGCTACAACTTC.

The V call is TRBV29-1, the J call TRBJ2-7, with D maybe TRBD1 (6 bases). CDR1 is SQVTM, CDR2 ANQGSEA, per germline. Trimming left V 7 bases short and J 5 bases short, with 12 bases between. CDR3 length: 11 residues. The CDR3 region is CSAKQGHEQYV. CDR3 DNA sequence: TGCAGCGCTAAACAGGGCCACGAGCAGTACGTC.

This clonotype was observed a handful of times. This chain connects TRBV11-2 to TRBJ2-1; TRBD2 aligns across 11 bases. Germline-derived CDR1 and CDR2 are SGHAT and FQNNGV. This CDR3 comprises 16 residues. With 3 bases clipped from V and 4 bases from J, the junction kept 5 bases outside the gene matches. As DNA, the CDR3 is TGTGCCAGCAGCTTTCTCGGGACTAGCGGTTACAATGAGCAGTTCTTC. Translation: CASSFLGTSGYNEQFF.

The chain joins TRBV12-3 or TRBV12-4 to TRBJ2-2, with D possibly being TRBD2 (5 bases). The length of the CDR3 is 15 residues. V was trimmed by 3 bases and J by 5 bases, leaving 13 bases between them. This CDR3 is CASSLGPSGTGELFF. CDR3 bases: TGTGCCAGCAGTTTGGGTCCCTCGGGGACCGGGGAGCTGTTTTTT.

V gene TRBV27 combines with J gene TRBJ2-7; D may correspond to TRBD1 or TRBD2 (5 bases each). Germline V gene data show CDR1 as MNHEY and CDR2 as SMNVEV (reference sequence). The V end lost 5 bases, the J end lost 9 bases, and 17 bases lay between the germline ends. This CDR3 contains 13 residues. The CDR3 sequence is CASSPLRAGRQYV. The CDR3 DNA sequence: TGTGCCAGCAGTCCCCTCAGGGCTGGGAGGCAGTACGTC.

This clonotype was seen more than once but under ten times. This chain connects TRBV5-1 to TRBJ2-2, with D maybe TRBD1 (6 bases). V dropped 0 bases and J dropped 6 bases, with 12 bases sitting between them. The CDR3 totals 15 residues. Looked up from germline, CDR1 is SGHRS and CDR2 is YFSETQ. The CDR3 region is CASSLVQGVSGELFF. The CDR3 DNA reads TGCGCCAGCAGCTTGGTACAGGGAGTGTCCGGGGAGCTGTTTTTT.

This clonotype came up a few times. V and J are TRBV12-3 or TRBV12-4 and TRBJ1-1; no clear D. The CDR3 totals 15 residues. V was clipped by 4 bases and J by 1 base, with 13 bases between them. CDR3 residues: CASSSPTVTNTEAFF. CDR3 coding DNA: TGTGCCAGCAGTTCCCCTACAGTAACGAACACTGAAGCTTTCTTT.

This clonotype was detected only a few times. This chain uses TRBV28 with TRBJ2-3, with 9 bases lining up with TRBD1. This CDR3 comprises 13 residues. Losses at the gene ends were 5 bases for V and 11 bases for J; bases not matched to a gene: 8. CDR1 and CDR2 (germline): MDHEN, SYDVKM. CDR3 in amino acids: CASSATGGPGQYF. Written as DNA, the CDR3 is TGTGCCAGCAGTGCAACAGGGGGCCCTGGGCAGTATTTT.

Here the CDR3 reads CASSVVGPTDTQYF. CDR3 DNA: TGTGCCAGCAGCGTAGTGGGTCCCACAGATACGCAGTATTTT. J is TRBJ2-3 and V is TRBV9; D not certain. V lost 0 bases and J lost 2, with 7 bases in between. CDR3 size: 14 residues. The germline V gene encodes CDR1 SGDLS and CDR2 YYNGEE.

This clonotype showed up just a few times. J is TRBJ1-2 and V is TRBV12-3 or TRBV12-4; D unresolved. V was shortened by 1 base and J by 8 bases, with 11 bases between the two germline ends. This CDR3 spans 13 amino acids. In DNA, the CDR3 is TGTGCCAGCAGTTTAGGACCCCCTGGCGGCTACACCTTC. This encodes CASSLGPPGGYTF.

There are many counts of this clonotype. The V call is TRBV6-5, the J call TRBJ1-2, with D maybe TRBD1 (5 bases). The CDR3 totals 16 residues. Germline V gives CDR1 MNHEY, CDR2 SVGAGI. Trimming took 4 bases from V and 0 from J, leaving 15 bases between them. The CDR3 reads CASSSTTDTSNYGYTF. In nucleotides, the CDR3 is TGTGCCAGCAGTTCCACGACGGACACTTCTAACTATGGCTACACCTTC.

The chain employs TRBV12-3 or TRBV12-4 and TRBJ2-2; 13 bases line up with TRBD2. Trimming at V came to 7 bases and at J to 7 bases, leaving 9 bases not matched to a gene. The CDR3 consists of 16 residues. The CDR3 spells CASTKLAGGPIGELFF. The CDR3 bases are TGTGCCAGCACCAAACTAGCGGGAGGGCCGATCGGGGAGCTGTTTTTT.

This clonotype was seen repeatedly, ten times or more. V usage is TRBV28 and J usage is TRBJ1-4; no firm D call. V was trimmed by 4 bases and J by 3 bases, leaving 18 bases between them. CDR3 length: 17 amino acids. The germline gives CDR1 MDHEN, CDR2 SYDVKM. The CDR3 sequence is CASSSPLATAANEKLFF. The DNA for the CDR3 is TGTGCCAGCAGTTCCCCGTTAGCTACCGCGGCTAATGAAAAACTGTTTTTT.